Listed below are T cell receptor beta chains from one sample, sequenced in a study of blood T cell repertoires in COVID-19. This table comes from immunoSEQ multiplex PCR, and its TCRdb copy is limited to in-frame clones, with some not included. The data hold 80,000 to 90,000 clones, with more than 65% observed a single time. Sequencing input: peripheral blood. The source of these receptors is a man between 65 and 85 years old with acute or convalescent COVID-19. Both conserved end residues are part of each CDR3. Each record gives: clone size, D gene, V gene, J gene, CDR3 protein, CDR3 DNA. D genes are given only for firm matches. Not every row has a clone size; where given, it reads once, few, many or a size class.

once,TRBD1,TRBV19,TRBJ2-5,CASSTTGGRETQYF,TGTGCCAGTAGCACGACAGGGGGCCGGGAGACCCAGTACTTC
NA,TRBD1,TRBV4-1,TRBJ1-6,CASSQETGMNSPLHF,TGCGCCAGCAGCCAAGAGACAGGGATGAATTCACCCCTCCACTTT
NA,NA,TRBV4-2,TRBJ2-3,CASSQEAPNTQYF,TGTGCCAGCAGCCAAGAGGCCCCGAATACGCAGTATTTT
NA,NA,TRBV19,TRBJ1-1,CASSMAPRGRTEAFF,TGTGCCAGTAGTATGGCCCCCAGGGGTAGGACTGAAGCTTTCTTT
NA,NA,TRBV28,TRBJ1-5,CASSYRGNQPQHF,TGTGCCAGTTCCTACAGGGGCAATCAGCCCCAGCATTTT
NA,NA,TRBV9,TRBJ2-2,CASSPRQKLNTGELFF,TGTGCCAGCAGCCCCCGACAGAAGCTGAACACCGGGGAGCTGTTTTTT
once,TRBD2,TRBV28,TRBJ2-1,CASSLGTSHNEQFF,TGTGCCAGCAGTTTAGGGACTAGTCACAATGAGCAGTTCTTC
NA,NA,TRBV5-4,TRBJ1-2,CASSLDVDGYTF,TGTGCCAGCAGCTTGGACGTAGATGGCTACACCTTC
NA,NA,TRBV9,TRBJ2-5,CASSVDRGGETQYF,TGTGCCAGCAGCGTAGATAGGGGGGGCGAGACCCAGTACTTC
NA,NA,TRBV6-5,TRBJ2-1,CASSLQGYEQFF,TGTGCCAGCAGTCTTCAGGGCTATGAGCAGTTCTTC
NA,TRBD1,TRBV7-8,TRBJ1-6,CASSYGTGSSPLHF,TGTGCCAGCAGCTACGGGACAGGGAGTTCACCCCTCCACTTT
NA,TRBD1,TRBV27,TRBJ2-2,CASSLFSGGANTGELFF,TGTGCCAGCAGTTTATTCTCAGGGGGCGCGAACACCGGGGAGCTGTTTTTT
once,NA,TRBV2,TRBJ2-2,CASRLGGTGELFF,TGTGCCAGCAGACTGGGGGGCACCGGGGAGCTGTTTTTT
NA,NA,TRBV20-1,TRBJ2-3,CSASGTGGGTDTQYF,TGCAGTGCTAGTGGTACGGGCGGGGGCACAGATACGCAGTATTTT
NA,TRBD1,TRBV11-2,TRBJ1-6,CASSLVNRGRGSPLHF,TGTGCCAGCAGCTTAGTTAACAGGGGGCGCGGGTCACCCCTCCACTTT
NA,NA,TRBV7-6,TRBJ1-2,CASSLEPGTNYGYTF,TGTGCCAGCAGCTTAGAGCCAGGGACTAACTATGGCTACACCTTC
NA,NA,TRBV5-6,TRBJ1-3,CASSLGLLNTIYF,TGTGCCAGCAGCTTGGGTCTGTTAAACACCATATATTTT
NA,NA,TRBV2,TRBJ1-1,CASSPTSAEAFF,TGTGCCAGCAGTCCCACAAGTGCTGAAGCTTTCTTT
many,NA,TRBV6-4,TRBJ2-7,CASNLGQQSYEQYF,TGTGCCAGCAACCTTGGACAGCAATCCTACGAGCAGTACTTC
NA,NA,TRBV12-3/TRBV12-4,TRBJ2-1,CASSDSNEQFF,TGTGCCAGCAGCGACTCCAATGAGCAGTTCTTC
NA,TRBD1,TRBV7-9,TRBJ1-1,CASSSTGGADGAFF,TGTGCCAGCAGCTCGACAGGGGGCGCGGATGGAGCTTTCTTT
NA,NA,TRBV5-1,TRBJ2-3,CASSSEPIIREGTDTQYF,TGCGCCAGCAGCTCGGAACCAATTATCAGGGAGGGCACAGATACGCAGTATTTT
NA,TRBD1,TRBV24-1,TRBJ1-5,CATSDSGTGSNQPQHF,TGTGCCACCAGTGACTCCGGGACAGGGAGCAATCAGCCCCAGCATTTT
NA,NA,TRBV6-5,TRBJ1-5,CASRLDRGSNQPQHF,TGTGCCAGCAGACTGGACAGAGGAAGCAATCAGCCCCAGCATTTT
NA,TRBD1,TRBV24-1,TRBJ1-4,CATSDGGRGASGEKLFF,TGTGCCACCAGTGATGGGGGCAGGGGGGCATCAGGTGAAAAACTGTTTTTT
NA,NA,TRBV5-6,TRBJ1-5,CASSFGDSNQPQHF,TGTGCCAGCAGCTTCGGGGATAGCAATCAGCCCCAGCATTTT
NA,NA,TRBV6-2/TRBV6-3,TRBJ2-3,CASSYNSFGDTQYF,TGTGCCAGCAGTTACAACTCTTTCGGGGATACGCAGTATTTT
NA,TRBD1,TRBV7-8,TRBJ1-2,CASSSITGTGERGYTF,TGTGCCAGCAGCTCAATAACCGGGACAGGCGAACGTGGCTACACCTTC
NA,TRBD1,TRBV5-4,TRBJ1-1,CASSLDTGGRTEAFF,TGTGCCAGCAGCTTGGATACAGGGGGTAGGACTGAAGCTTTCTTT
NA,NA,TRBV19,TRBJ2-2,CASSIGQEAYSGELFF,TGTGCCAGTAGTATAGGACAGGAGGCTTATTCCGGGGAGCTGTTTTTT
NA,NA,TRBV7-2,TRBJ2-1,CASSPGVYNEQFF,TGTGCCAGCAGCCCCGGGGTCTACAATGAGCAGTTCTTC
NA,NA,TRBV11-3,TRBJ2-2,CASRPDTGELFF,TGTGCCAGCAGACCAGATACCGGGGAGCTGTTTTTT
NA,TRBD2,TRBV3-1/TRBV3-2,TRBJ2-5,CASSHTSGGGGETQYF,TGTGCCAGCAGTCACACTAGCGGGGGGGGAGGAGAGACCCAGTACTTC
NA,NA,TRBV5-4,TRBJ2-1,CASSSGLMRTYNEQFF,TGTGCCAGCAGCTCCGGCCTTATGAGGACCTACAATGAGCAGTTCTTC
NA,TRBD1,TRBV6-5,TRBJ2-1,CASRRTGAYEQFF,TGTGCCAGCAGAAGAACAGGGGCGTATGAGCAGTTCTTC
NA,TRBD1,TRBV24-1,TRBJ2-2,CATSDPRGRDGTGELFF,TGTGCCACCAGTGACCCCAGGGGGCGCGATGGCACCGGGGAGCTGTTTTTT
NA,NA,TRBV9,TRBJ2-3,CASSVETRTDTQYF,TGTGCCAGCAGCGTAGAGACACGCACAGATACGCAGTATTTT